This T cell receptor beta chain appears in the sequencing data of a study of blood T cell repertoires in COVID-19. The protocol was immunoSEQ multiplex PCR, while the TCRdb copy is restricted to in-frame clones and leaves out a portion. The data contain 180,000 or so clones, approximately 80% of them singletons. This clone has only a few counts. Deletions cut 4 bases from V and 10 bases from J, with 20 bases between. This CDR3 has 15 residues. Germline V gene sequence: CDR1 GTSNPN, CDR2 SVGIG (reference sequence). The specimen sequenced was peripheral blood. The sequence was collected from a woman in her forties or fifties with active or convalescent COVID-19. V is TRBV30 and J is TRBJ1-6; D ambiguous. DNA for the CDR3: TGTGCCTGGATCGAGGGTGGCGGTCTTTTATCACCCCTCCACTTT. It translates to CAWIEGGGLLSPLHF.